This T cell receptor (beta chain) was recovered during a study of T-cell reconstitution after alpha-beta-depleted transplantation in children. Study conclusions and caveats: Expanded graft clones numbering several hundred reportedly gave rise to alpha-beta T cells about two months after transplant. Newly generated T cells supplied most T-cell counts and diversity one year post-transplant. Surviving recipient cells, namely T cells and thymic progenitors, were the source of high day-60 TCRbeta diversity in some patients.

Molecular barcoding with unique molecular identifiers was used for the TCRbeta library. TCRdb re-called the PCR reads with MiXCR, one entry per CDR3 protein. The profile shows thousands of distinct CDR3 sequences, 9.5% to 12% of them singletons. Germline V CDR1 and CDR2: SGHDN, FVKESK. This CDR3 is built from 20 residues. After removal of 4 bases from V and 0 bases from J, the junction contained 13 bases not matched to a gene. Concerning this clonotype: Its cognate antigen is unknown.

The sequencing used PBMCs, mostly from graft donor cells, collected 180 days after TCRalphabeta/CD19-depleted stem cell transplant. The rearrangement uses TRBV14 and TRBJ2-5; 14 nucleotides line up with TRBD2. This receptor was taken from a child younger than two who had a stem cell transplant for acute myeloid leukemia, so the T cells may come from the graft donor. The CDR3 DNA sequence: TGTGCCAGCAGCCCGTACCCGGGACTAGCGGGAGAGGTGAACCAAGAGACCCAGTACTTC. Translation gives CASSPYPGLAGEVNQETQYF. The full variable domain, its missing parts supplied by reference TRBV14 and TRBJ2-5, is EAGVTQFPSHSVIEKGQTVTLRCDPISGHDNLYWYRRVMGKEIKFLLHFVKESKQDESGMPNNRFLAERTGGTYSTLKVQPAELEDSGVYFCASSPYPGLAGEVNQETQYFGPGTRLLVL.